This T cell receptor beta chain came from a study of response to subunit inactivated influenza vaccine. A single record per CDR3 protein comes from TCRdb applying MiXCR to the RT-PCR reads. In the table there are hundreds of thousands of distinct CDR3 sequences, about 25% of which are singletons. Unmatched junction bases numbered 6, after V lost 5 bases and J lost 5 bases. Germline CDR1 reads ENHRY; CDR2 reads SYGVKD. This CDR3 is 13 amino acids long. This receptor was identified in a man aged 50 or older who received an inactivated influenza vaccine. The source was CD4+ T cells sorted from PBMCs, collected around 5 days after vaccination. V is TRBV10-3 and J is TRBJ2-7; the match to TRBD1 covers 7 bases. Here the CDR3 DNA reads TGTGCCATCAGTCTAGGGACAGTGAACGAGCAGTACTTC. Encoded protein: CAISLGTVNEQYF.